This TCR beta chain originates from a study of CD8 T cells in ankylosing spondylitis. Study-level findings and limits: One TCR beta motif, made up of 7 or 8 highly homologous variants, appeared characteristic of ankylosing spondylitis blood. Peripheral blood held disease-linked clones only at relatively low frequency, and these were CD8+. In the blood and synovial fluid of reactive arthritis, some motif variants had been previously reported.

Concerning this clonotype: Its antigen is as yet unknown.

The authors made TCR beta libraries by quantitative 5'-RACE with molecular barcodes. TCRdb re-derived calls from the 5' RACE reads in MiXCR, one entry per CDR3 protein. The sample has 200,000 to 300,000 distinct CDR3 sequences; more than 9% are singletons. V was pared by 2 bases and J by 10 bases, with 3 bases of the junction left unmatched. The CDR3 covers 15 residues. Germline V gene data show CDR1 as MNHNS and CDR2 as SASEGT. The clonotype comes from a male donor with ankylosing spondylitis or in good health (not recorded which). V is TRBV6-1 and J is TRBJ1-6, with 12 bases lining up with TRBD1. The sample comprised blood, either unsorted or a sorted T cell fraction (not recorded which). The CDR3 spells CASSEWDRGQSPLHF. DNA for the CDR3: TGTGCCAGCAGTGAATGGGACAGGGGGCAATCACCCCTCCACTTT.